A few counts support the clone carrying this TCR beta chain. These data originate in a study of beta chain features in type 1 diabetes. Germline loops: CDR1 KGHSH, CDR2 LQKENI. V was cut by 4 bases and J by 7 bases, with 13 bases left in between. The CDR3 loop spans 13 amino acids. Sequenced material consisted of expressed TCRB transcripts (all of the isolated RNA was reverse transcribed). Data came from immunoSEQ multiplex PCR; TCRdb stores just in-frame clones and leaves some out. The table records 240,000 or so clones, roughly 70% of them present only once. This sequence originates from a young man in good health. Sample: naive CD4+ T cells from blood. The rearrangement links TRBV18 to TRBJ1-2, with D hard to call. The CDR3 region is CASSQGGKGGYTF. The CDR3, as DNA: TGTGCCAGCTCACAGGGAGGAAAGGGTGGCTACACCTTC.